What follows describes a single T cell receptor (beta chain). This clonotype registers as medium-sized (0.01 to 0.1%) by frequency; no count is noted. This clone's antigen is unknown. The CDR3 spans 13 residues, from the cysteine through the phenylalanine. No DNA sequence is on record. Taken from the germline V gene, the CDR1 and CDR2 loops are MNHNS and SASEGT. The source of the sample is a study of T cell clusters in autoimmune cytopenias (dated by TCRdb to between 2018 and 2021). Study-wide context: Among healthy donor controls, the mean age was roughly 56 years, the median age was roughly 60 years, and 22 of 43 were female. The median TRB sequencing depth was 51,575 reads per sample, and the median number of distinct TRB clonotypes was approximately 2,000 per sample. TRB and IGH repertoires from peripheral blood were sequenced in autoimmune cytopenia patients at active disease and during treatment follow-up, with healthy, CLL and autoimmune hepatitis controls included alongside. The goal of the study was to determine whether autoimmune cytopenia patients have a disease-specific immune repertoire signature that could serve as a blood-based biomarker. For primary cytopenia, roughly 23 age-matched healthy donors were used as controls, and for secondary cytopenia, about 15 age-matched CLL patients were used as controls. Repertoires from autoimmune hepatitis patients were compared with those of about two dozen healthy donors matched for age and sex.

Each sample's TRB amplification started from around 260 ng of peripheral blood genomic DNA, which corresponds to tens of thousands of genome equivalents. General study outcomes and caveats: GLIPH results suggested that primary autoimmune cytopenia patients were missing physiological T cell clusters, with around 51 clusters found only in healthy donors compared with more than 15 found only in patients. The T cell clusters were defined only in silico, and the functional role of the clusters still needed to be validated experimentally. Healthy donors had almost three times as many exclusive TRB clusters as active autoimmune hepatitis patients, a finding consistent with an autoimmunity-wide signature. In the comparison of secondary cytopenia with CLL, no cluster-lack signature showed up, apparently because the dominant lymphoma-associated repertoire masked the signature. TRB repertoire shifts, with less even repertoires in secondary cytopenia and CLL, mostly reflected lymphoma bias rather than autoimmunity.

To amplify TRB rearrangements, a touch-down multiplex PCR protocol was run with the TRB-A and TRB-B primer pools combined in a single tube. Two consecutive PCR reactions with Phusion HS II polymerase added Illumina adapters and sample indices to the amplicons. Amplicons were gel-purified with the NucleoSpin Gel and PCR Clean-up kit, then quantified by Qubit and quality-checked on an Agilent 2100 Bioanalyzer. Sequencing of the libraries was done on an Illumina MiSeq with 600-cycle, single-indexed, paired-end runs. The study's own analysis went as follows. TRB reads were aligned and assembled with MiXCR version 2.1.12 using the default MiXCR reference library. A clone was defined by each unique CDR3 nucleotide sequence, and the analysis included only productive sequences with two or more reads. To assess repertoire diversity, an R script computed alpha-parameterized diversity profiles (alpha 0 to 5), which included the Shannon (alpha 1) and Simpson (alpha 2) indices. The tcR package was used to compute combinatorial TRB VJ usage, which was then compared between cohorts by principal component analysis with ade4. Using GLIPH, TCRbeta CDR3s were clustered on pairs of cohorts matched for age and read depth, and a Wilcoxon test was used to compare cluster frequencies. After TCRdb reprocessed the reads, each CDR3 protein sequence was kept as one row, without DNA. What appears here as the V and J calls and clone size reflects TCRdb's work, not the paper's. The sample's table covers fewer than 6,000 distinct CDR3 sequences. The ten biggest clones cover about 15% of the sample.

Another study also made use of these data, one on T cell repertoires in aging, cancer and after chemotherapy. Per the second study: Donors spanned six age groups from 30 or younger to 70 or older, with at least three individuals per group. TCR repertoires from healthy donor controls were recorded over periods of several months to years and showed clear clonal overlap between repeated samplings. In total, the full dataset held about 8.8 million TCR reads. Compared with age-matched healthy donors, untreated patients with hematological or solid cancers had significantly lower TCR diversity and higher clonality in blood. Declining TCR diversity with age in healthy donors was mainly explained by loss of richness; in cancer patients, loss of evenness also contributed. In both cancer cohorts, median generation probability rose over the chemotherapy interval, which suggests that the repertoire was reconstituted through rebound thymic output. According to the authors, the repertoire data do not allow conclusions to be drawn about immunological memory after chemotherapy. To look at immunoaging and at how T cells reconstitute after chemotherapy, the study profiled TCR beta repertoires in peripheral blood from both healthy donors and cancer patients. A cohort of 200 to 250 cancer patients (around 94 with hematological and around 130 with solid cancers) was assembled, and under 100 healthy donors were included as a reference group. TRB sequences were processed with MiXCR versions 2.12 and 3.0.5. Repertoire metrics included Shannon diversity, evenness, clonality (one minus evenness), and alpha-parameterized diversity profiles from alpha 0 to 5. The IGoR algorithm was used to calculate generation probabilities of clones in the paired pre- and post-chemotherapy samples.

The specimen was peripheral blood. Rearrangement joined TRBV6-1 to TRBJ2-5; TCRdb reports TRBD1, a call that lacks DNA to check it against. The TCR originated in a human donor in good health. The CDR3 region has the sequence CASRWTGEETQYF.